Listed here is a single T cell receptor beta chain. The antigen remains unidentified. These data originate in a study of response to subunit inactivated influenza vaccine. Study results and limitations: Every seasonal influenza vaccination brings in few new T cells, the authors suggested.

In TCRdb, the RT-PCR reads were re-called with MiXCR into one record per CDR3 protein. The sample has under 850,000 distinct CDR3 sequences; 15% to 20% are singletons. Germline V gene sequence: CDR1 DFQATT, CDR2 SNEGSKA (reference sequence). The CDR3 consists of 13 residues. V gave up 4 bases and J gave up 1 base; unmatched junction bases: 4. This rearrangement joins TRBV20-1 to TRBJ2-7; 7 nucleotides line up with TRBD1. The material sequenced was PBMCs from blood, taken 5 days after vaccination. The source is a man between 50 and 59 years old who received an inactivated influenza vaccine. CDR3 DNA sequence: TGCAGTGCTACGGGACAGCCTTCCTACGAGCAGTACTTC. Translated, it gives CSATGQPSYEQYF.